Listed below are T cell receptor beta chains from one sample, sequenced in a study of blood T cell repertoires in COVID-19. Assay used: immunoSEQ multiplex PCR; TCRdb lists only in-frame clones, some missing. This table has under 300,000 clones, 88% appearing once. The material sequenced was PBMCs or T cells enriched from blood (not recorded which). The receptors here all came from a woman in her 30s who had recovered from COVID-19. CDR3s include the opening cysteine and the closing phenylalanine or tryptophan. The D gene is left open where the match is weak. Clone size appears in some rows only: once, few, many, or a class for an expanded clone.

>TRBV5-6|TRBJ1-2|.|.
CASSRRGGLSAYGYTF
TGTGCCAGCAGCCGCCGGGGAGGGCTCTCTGCCTATGGCTACACCTTC
>TRBV11-2|TRBJ2-1|.|.
CASSSLGGPSYNEQFF
TGTGCCAGCAGCTCCTTGGGGGGGCCGTCCTACAATGAGCAGTTCTTC
>TRBV7-6|TRBJ2-2|.|TRBD2
CASSASGGAKGELFF
TGTGCCAGCAGCGCTAGCGGGGGGGCAAAGGGAGAGCTGTTTTTT
>TRBV28|TRBJ2-3|.|.
CASSLSSFPDTQYF
TGTGCCAGCAGTTTATCTAGCTTCCCAGATACGCAGTATTTT
>TRBV9|TRBJ1-1|few|.
CASSVESPGGSAFF
TGTGCCAGCAGCGTAGAAAGCCCCGGAGGTTCGGCTTTCTTT
>TRBV5-5|TRBJ1-5|.|.
CASSPLVGGNQPQHF
TGTGCCAGCAGCCCGCTAGTTGGAGGCAATCAGCCCCAGCATTTT
>TRBV7-2|TRBJ1-3|.|.
CASSFPGTQSGNTIYF
TGTGCCAGCAGCTTCCCCGGGACACAAAGTGGAAACACCATATATTTT
>TRBV5-1|TRBJ1-4|.|.
CASSLEGGIGEKLFF
TGCGCCAGCAGCTTGGAAGGGGGTATCGGGGAAAAACTGTTTTTT
>TRBV6-2/TRBV6-3|TRBJ2-3|.|TRBD2
CASSYSKFSGAHTDTQYF
TGTGCCAGCAGTTACTCGAAGTTTAGCGGGGCCCACACAGATACGCAGTATTTT
>TRBV7-9|TRBJ2-3|.|.
CASSLVLAPDTQYF
TGTGCCAGCAGCTTAGTACTAGCCCCAGATACGCAGTATTTT
>TRBV5-1|TRBJ1-2|.|TRBD1
CASSLGGQGPLGYGYTF
TGCGCCAGCAGCTTGGGTGGACAGGGCCCTTTGGGCTATGGCTACACCTTC
>TRBV5-5|TRBJ1-5|.|TRBD1
CASAPGTASTNQPQHF
TGTGCCAGCGCCCCGGGGACAGCGAGTACTAATCAGCCCCAGCATTTT
>TRBV3-1/TRBV3-2|TRBJ2-7|.|TRBD2
CASSQDGREVHPYEQYF
TGTGCCAGCAGCCAGGATGGGCGGGAGGTTCACCCCTACGAGCAGTACTTC
>TRBV9|TRBJ1-6|.|.
CASSASLGSPLHF
TGTGCCAGCAGCGCTAGTCTAGGATCACCCCTCCACTTT
>TRBV11-3|TRBJ2-7|.|.
CASSGLKWYSYEQYF
TGTGCCAGCAGCGGGCTGAAGTGGTACTCCTACGAGCAGTACTTC
>TRBV7-9|TRBJ1-2|.|.
CASSFSEDYGYTF
TGTGCCAGCAGCTTTTCGGAGGACTATGGCTACACCTTC
>TRBV2|TRBJ1-1|.|.
CASSFERSTEAFF
TGTGCCAGCAGTTTCGAACGTAGCACTGAAGCTTTCTTT
>TRBV7-3|TRBJ1-3|once|.
CASSLGRGDSGNTIYF
TGTGCCAGCAGCTTAGGGAGGGGAGATTCTGGAAACACCATATATTTT
>TRBV18|TRBJ1-2|.|TRBD1
CASSPSFGTGDGLDYGYTF
TGTGCCAGCTCACCGAGTTTTGGGACAGGGGATGGGTTGGACTATGGCTACACCTTC
>TRBV11-2|TRBJ1-2|.|TRBD1
CASSAGQGYGYTF
TGTGCCAGCAGCGCGGGACAGGGTTACGGCTACACCTTC
>TRBV29-1|TRBJ2-2|.|TRBD1
CSAGQGGGELFF
TGCAGCGCCGGACAGGGGGGAGGGGAGCTGTTTTTT
>TRBV7-9|TRBJ2-7|once|TRBD1
CASSSGTGGSYEQYF
TGTGCCAGCAGCTCCGGGACAGGGGGCTCCTACGAGCAGTACTTC
>TRBV7-9|TRBJ2-2|once|.
CASSSGTGELFF
TGTGCCAGCAGCTCGGGGACCGGGGAGCTGTTTTTT
>TRBV11-3|TRBJ2-7|.|.
CASSKDREQYF
TGTGCCAGCAGCAAAGACAGGGAGCAGTACTTC
>TRBV27|TRBJ1-6|.|TRBD1
CASSSRQGRGSPLHF
TGTGCCAGCAGTTCCCGACAGGGGCGAGGATCACCCCTCCACTTT
>TRBV20-1|TRBJ1-3|.|.
CSASIPSYRASRNTIYF
TGCAGTGCTAGTATCCCTTCTTACAGGGCATCCAGAAACACCATATATTTT
>TRBV12-3/TRBV12-4|TRBJ1-2|.|.
CASTLIRGSGYTF
TGTGCCAGCACCCTAATAAGGGGTAGTGGCTACACCTTC
>TRBV2|TRBJ1-1|.|.
CASRPQGTAEAFF
TGTGCCAGCAGGCCCCAGGGTACCGCTGAAGCTTTCTTT
>TRBV19|TRBJ2-2|.|.
CASSIGVVAAGELFF
TGTGCCAGTAGTATCGGGGTGGTAGCGGCCGGGGAGCTGTTTTTT
>TRBV11-1|TRBJ2-1|.|.
CASSLLGHSSYNEQFF
TGTGCCAGCAGCTTGTTGGGACATAGCTCCTACAATGAGCAGTTCTTC
>TRBV11-2|TRBJ1-3|.|TRBD1
CASSFPGGNGNTIYF
TGTGCCAGCAGCTTCCCAGGGGGCAATGGAAACACCATATATTTT
>TRBV27|TRBJ1-5|.|.
CASSTLTTLLSNQPQHF
TGTGCCAGCAGTACCCTGACAACCCTTCTAAGCAATCAGCCCCAGCATTTT
>TRBV7-9|TRBJ2-6|.|TRBD1
CASSRISGTGLAGANVLTF
TGTGCCAGCAGCAGAATATCCGGGACAGGGTTAGCTGGGGCCAACGTCCTGACTTTC
>TRBV18|TRBJ2-3|once|.
CASRTQTGLDTQYF
TGTGCCAGTCGAACCCAAACAGGGCTAGATACGCAGTATTTT
>TRBV28|TRBJ2-5|.|.
CASSSRAAETQYF
TGTGCCAGCAGTTCGCGGGCAGCAGAGACCCAGTACTTC
>TRBV9|TRBJ2-2|once|TRBD2
CASSVLAGVTTGELFF
TGTGCCAGCAGCGTACTCGCGGGGGTGACCACCGGGGAGCTGTTTTTT
>TRBV10-1|TRBJ2-3|.|TRBD1
CASSELQGVYDTQYF
TGCGCCAGCAGTGAGCTCCAGGGGGTTTACGATACGCAGTATTTT
>TRBV11-2|TRBJ2-2|.|.
CASSLGLGPSLNTGELFF
TGTGCCAGCAGCTTGGGGCTAGGTCCATCATTGAACACCGGGGAGCTGTTTTTT
>TRBV4-3|TRBJ1-2|.|.
CASSPTGPNGYTF
TGCGCCAGCAGCCCGACAGGACCCAATGGCTACACCTTC
>TRBV7-2|TRBJ2-1|.|TRBD2
CASSSRRVAGGLFNEQFF
TGTGCCAGCAGCTCCCGGAGGGTTGCGGGGGGGCTATTCAATGAGCAGTTCTTC
>TRBV28|TRBJ2-5|.|TRBD2
CASSPLAAQETQYF
TGTGCCAGCAGTCCACTAGCGGCCCAAGAGACCCAGTACTTC
>TRBV3-1/TRBV3-2|TRBJ2-5|.|TRBD2
CASSHRTSGGSETQYF
TGTGCCAGCAGCCACCGGACTAGCGGGGGGTCGGAGACCCAGTACTTC
>TRBV5-5|TRBJ2-3|.|TRBD2
CASSLSGGRADTQYF
TGTGCCAGCAGCTTGTCGGGGGGTCGGGCAGATACGCAGTATTTT
>TRBV7-9|TRBJ1-1|.|.
CASSLYGGGTEAFF
TGTGCCAGCAGCTTATACGGCGGCGGCACTGAAGCTTTCTTT
>TRBV20-1|TRBJ1-2|.|.
CSARDRGGYTF
TGCAGTGCTAGAGACAGGGGAGGCTACACCTTC
>TRBV25-1|TRBJ1-6|.|TRBD1
CASRDRGGSPLHF
TGTGCCAGCCGGGACAGGGGTGGCTCACCCCTCCACTTT